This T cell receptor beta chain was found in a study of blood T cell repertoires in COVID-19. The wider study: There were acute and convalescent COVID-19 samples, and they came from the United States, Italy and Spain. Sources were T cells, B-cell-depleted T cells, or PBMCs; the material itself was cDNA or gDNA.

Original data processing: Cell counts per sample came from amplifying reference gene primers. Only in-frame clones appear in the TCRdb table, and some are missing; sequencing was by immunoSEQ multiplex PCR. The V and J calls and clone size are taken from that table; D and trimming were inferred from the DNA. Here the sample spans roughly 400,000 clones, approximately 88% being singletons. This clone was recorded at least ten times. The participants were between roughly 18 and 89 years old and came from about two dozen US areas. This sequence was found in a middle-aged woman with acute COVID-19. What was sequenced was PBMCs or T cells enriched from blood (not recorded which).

The CDR3 spells CASSRDRGYTGELFF. As DNA, the CDR3 is TGTGCCAGTAGTAGAGACAGGGGTTACACCGGGGAGCTGTTTTTT. The chain combines TRBV19 with TRBJ2-2; 8 nucleotides match TRBD1. With V trimmed by 4 bases and J by 3 bases, 4 bases remained unmatched. CDR1 is LNHDA and CDR2 is SQIVND in the germline V gene (reference sequence). This CDR3 region has 15 residues.